The clone carrying this TCR beta chain was detected a few times. Its antigen remains unknown. Primers: 60 Vbeta forward and 13 Jbeta reverse. As handled by the study authors: There were 80 million or so unique TCR beta chains by a later count, and 10 million to 12 million of them were shared. TCRdb keeps only in-frame clones here, not all; method: immunoSEQ multiplex PCR. V, J and clone size reflect that table, while D and trimming were determined from the DNA. The table includes under 200,000 clones, 75% detected once. The J segment lost 6 bases and the V segment lost 6 bases, leaving 4 bases of the junction unmatched. The CDR3 length is 13 residues. Per the germline V gene, CDR1 is MNHEY and CDR2 is SVGAGI. These data originate in a study of cytomegalovirus exposure and HLA in healthy donors. Study-wide results and caveats: Listed as cytomegalovirus-associated were 150 or so TCR beta chains.

Sequences were obtained from PBMCs. The source of this sequence is a young man in good health and CMV-seronegative. V usage is TRBV6-5 and J usage is TRBJ2-1; 8 positions agree with TRBD2. CDR3 nucleotide sequence: TGTGCCAGCAGGGATAGCGGGACCAATGAGCAGTTCTTC. Translated: CASRDSGTNEQFF.